One and the same sample provided the 24 T cell receptor beta chains below, sequenced in a study of neurological immune-mediated disorders. TCRdb redid the calling of the 5' RACE reads with MiXCR, one entry per CDR3 protein. The table lists about 44,000 distinct CDR3 sequences, 20% to 25% of them singletons. Time point noted: technical triplicate 3. The material sequenced was PBMCs. Receptor source: a man in his 60s with HTLV-1-associated myelopathy (HAM/TSP).

This clonotype was found many times. The chain recombines TRBV5-1 with TRBJ1-2, with 9 bases that match TRBD1. V shed 5 bases and J 9 bases; nucleotides not matched to a gene: 14. Looked up from germline, CDR1 is SGHRS and CDR2 is YFSETQ. The CDR3 is 15 amino acids. The CDR3 region has the DNA TGCGCCAGCAGGGAAGGGGTCCCGGGACAGGGAAGCTACACCTTC. It specifies CASREGVPGQGSYTF.

This clonotype was recorded many times. The genes are TRBV27 and TRBJ2-4; no clear D gene. CDR3 length: 15 residues. Trimming took 4 bases from V and 0 from J, leaving 10 bases between them. Per germline, CDR1 MNHEY and CDR2 SMNVEV (reference sequence). DNA of the CDR3: TGTGCCAGCAGTTCCGCGTCCGTAGCCAAAAACATTCAGTACTTC. It translates to CASSSASVAKNIQYF.

The chain carries TRBV10-3 and TRBJ1-3; D remains unclear. Germline CDR1 ENHRY, CDR2 SYGVKD. Trimming shortened V by 2 bases and J by 3 bases, and 2 bases separated the two germline ends. The CDR3 sequence is 12 residues long. The CDR3 coding sequence is TGTGCCATCAGTGAGGATGGAAACACCATATATTTT. Its protein is CAISEDGNTIYF.

This clonotype was seen many times. V gene TRBV6-2 or TRBV6-3 combines with J gene TRBJ2-1; D perhaps matches TRBD2 (6 bases). V was cut by 0 bases and J by 7 bases, with 19 bases left in between. Germline values: CDR1 MNHEY, CDR2 SVGEGT. This CDR3 is built from 17 residues. In DNA form, the CDR3 reads TGTGCCAGCAGTTACTCGAAAGAGGGAGGCCCGAGGAATGAGCAGTTCTTC. It codes for CASSYSKEGGPRNEQFF.

Many counts were recorded for this clonotype. The V gene is TRBV20-1, the J gene TRBJ2-7; D may correspond to TRBD1 or TRBD2 (5 bases each). The germline V gene encodes CDR1 DFQATT and CDR2 SNEGSKA (reference sequence). V was pared by 6 bases and J by 3 bases, with 15 bases between. The CDR3 totals 13 residues. CDR3 nucleotide sequence: TGCAGTGCCAATACCCCGAGGGGCTACGAGCAGTACTTC. It translates to CSANTPRGYEQYF.

In this sample, this clonotype turned up many times. The chain couples TRBV5-1 to TRBJ2-6, with 12 nucleotides matching TRBD1. Per germline, CDR1 SGHRS and CDR2 YFSETQ. Losses at the gene ends were 6 bases for V and 0 bases for J; bases not matched to a gene: 10. The CDR3 is 19 residues long. The CDR3 region is CASTFRDRGLNSGANVLTF. The CDR3 DNA reads as TGCGCCAGCACATTCCGGGACAGGGGGCTAAACTCTGGGGCCAACGTCCTGACTTTC.

In this sample, this clonotype turned up a few times. The V call is TRBV19, the J call TRBJ1-1; D gene uncertain. The V and J ends lost 4 bases and 1 base respectively, with 4 bases between them. The CDR3 runs 12 residues. The germline V gene encodes CDR1 LNHDA and CDR2 SQIVND (reference sequence). The CDR3 region is CASSTGNTEAFF. Here the CDR3 DNA reads TGTGCCAGTAGTACGGGGAACACTGAAGCTTTCTTT.

This clonotype was recorded at least ten times. This chain connects TRBV7-8 to TRBJ1-5; no clear D. Per germline, CDR1 SGHVS and CDR2 FQNEAQ. The CDR3 has 15 amino acids. V was cut by 1 base and J by 1 base, with 8 bases left in between. DNA for the CDR3: TGTGCCAGCAGCTTAGTCCCACAGAGCAATCAGCCCCAGCATTTT. Amino acids: CASSLVPQSNQPQHF. Combining the CDR3 with reference TRBV7-8 and TRBJ1-5 gives the whole variable domain GAGVSQSPRYKVAKRGQDVALRCDPISGHVSLFWYQQALGQGPEFLTYFQNEAQLDKSGLPSDRFFAERPEGSVSTLKIQRTQQEDSAVYLCASSLVPQSNQPQHFGDGTRLSIL.

This clonotype was detected once. Compared with germline, one end of the junction differs, possibly owing to a read error. J is TRBJ1-1 and V is TRBV6-6, with TRBD1 identical over 8 bases. The CDR3 sequence is 14 residues long. Germline V gene sequence: CDR1 MNHNY, CDR2 SVGAGI (reference sequence). This CDR3 reads CASSYSTGVTETFF. CDR3 DNA: TGTGCCAGCAGTTACTCGACAGGGGTGACTGAAACTTTCTTT.

The J gene is TRBJ1-2, the V gene TRBV4-1, with D unclear. This CDR3 is 14 amino acids long. The germline V and J ends were trimmed by 8 bases and 6 bases, with 19 bases remaining between them. The germline gives CDR1 MGHRA, CDR2 YSYEKL. CDR3 amino acids: CASQVGRDSHGYTF. DNA of the CDR3: TGCGCCAGCCAGGTGGGCCGCGATTCTCATGGCTACACCTTC.

This clonotype has ten or more counts. This rearrangement joins TRBV19 to TRBJ2-1, with D perhaps being TRBD1 or TRBD2 (5 bases each). This CDR3 region has 13 residues. Germline V gives CDR1 LNHDA, CDR2 SQIVND (reference sequence). Between the trimmed V and J ends, which lost 6 bases and 12 bases, there was a span of 18 bases. For the CDR3, the DNA is TGTGCCAGTAGCCCGGAAGATTTTGGGGGGCAGTTCTTC. It specifies CASSPEDFGGQFF. The full variable domain, rest sourced from reference TRBV19 and TRBJ2-1, is DGGITQSPKYLFRKEGQNVTLSCEQNLNHDAMYWYRQDPGQGLRLIYYSQIVNDFQKGDIAEGYSVSREKKESFPLTVTSAQKNPTAFYLCASSPEDFGGQFFGPGTRLTVL.

In this sample, this clonotype turned up a few times. This rearrangement joins TRBV15 to TRBJ2-1; D ambiguous. Trimming left V 0 bases short and J 7 bases short, with 7 bases between. From germline, CDR1 is LNHNV and CDR2 YYDKDF (reference sequence). The CDR3 extends over 13 amino acids. CDR3 sequence: CATSRDLANEQFF. CDR3 DNA sequence: TGTGCCACCAGCAGAGATCTCGCGAATGAGCAGTTCTTC.

This clonotype was seen repeatedly, ten times or more. The chain couples TRBV5-1 to TRBJ2-3; D perhaps matches TRBD1 (5 bases). V was clipped by 3 bases and J by 1 base, with 12 bases between them. Germline CDR1 and CDR2: SGHRS and YFSETQ. The CDR3 runs 15 residues. CDR3 loop: CASSSGRGRTDTQYF. In nucleotides, the CDR3 is TGCGCCAGCAGCTCAGGAAGGGGTCGCACAGATACGCAGTATTTT.

At least ten counts were recorded for this clonotype. The V gene is TRBV9, the J gene TRBJ1-3, with D hard to call. This CDR3 spans 17 amino acids. V lost 4 bases and J lost 1, with 18 bases in between. Germline V CDR1 and CDR2: SGDLS, YYNGEE. DNA of the CDR3: TGTGCCAGCAGCCCTCTCCTGGACCTTAAATCTGGAAACACCATATATTTT. The encoded protein is CASSPLLDLKSGNTIYF.

This clonotype was detected ten times or more. The DNA for the CDR3 is TGTGCCAGCAGCAGGGAGGCCGGGGAGCTGTTTTTT. Translation: CASSREAGELFF. This sequence joins TRBV12-3 or TRBV12-4 and TRBJ2-2, with a possible D match to TRBD2 (6 bases). There are 12 residues in the CDR3. The V and J ends lost 6 bases and 6 bases respectively, with 8 bases between them.

This clonotype is medium-sized (0.01 to 0.1%). This chain connects TRBV6-6 to TRBJ1-1; D gene unclear. Germline V CDR1 and CDR2: MNHNY, SVGAGI (reference sequence). This CDR3 is built from 13 residues. V dropped 8 bases and J dropped 1 base, with 11 bases sitting between them. The CDR3 here is CASGVQKNTEAFF. DNA of the CDR3: TGTGCCAGCGGTGTACAAAAGAACACTGAAGCTTTCTTT.

This clonotype was observed at least ten times. The chain is built from TRBV9 and TRBJ2-2; 11 bases align to TRBD2. CDR1 is SGDLS, CDR2 YYNGEE, per germline. V lost 5 bases and J lost 4; bases outside the gene matches: 7. The CDR3 sequence is 16 residues long. The CDR3 here is CASSFTSGRATGELFF. CDR3 sequence (DNA): TGTGCCAGCAGTTTCACTAGCGGGAGAGCCACCGGGGAGCTGTTTTTT.

This clonotype was detected many times. The junction and the germline gene differ at one end; a read error may be behind it. This rearrangement joins TRBV27 to TRBJ2-3, with 13 bases lining up with TRBD2. This CDR3 is built from 14 residues. Germline CDR1 reads MNHEY; CDR2 reads SMNVEV (reference sequence). The CDR3 is CASSLREGLAGLHF. Written as DNA, the CDR3 is TGTGCCAGCAGTTTAAGAGAGGGACTAGCGGGATTGCATTTT.

This clonotype has just a few counts. The chain links TRBV4-1 to TRBJ1-1; TRBD1 matches 7 bases. The CDR3 extends over 16 amino acids. Germline CDR1 reads MGHRA; CDR2 reads YSYEKL. The J segment lost 0 bases and the V segment lost 3 bases, leaving 7 bases of the junction unmatched. CDR3 region: CASSQHTGALNTEAFF. DNA of the CDR3: TGCGCCAGCAGCCAGCACACAGGGGCCTTGAACACTGAAGCTTTCTTT.

This clonotype was counted many times. The chain uses TRBV9 and TRBJ1-1; D not certain. The CDR3 runs to 15 residues. CDR1 and CDR2 (germline): SGDLS, YYNGEE. Trimming stripped 0 bases from V and 0 bases from J, with 9 bases between. The CDR3 here is CASSVASQMNTEAFF. As DNA, the CDR3 is TGTGCCAGCAGCGTAGCATCCCAGATGAACACTGAAGCTTTCTTT. Full variable domain (missing parts from reference TRBV9 and TRBJ1-1): DSGVTQTPKHLITATGQRVTLRCSPRSGDLSVYWYQQSLDQGLQFLIQYYNGEERAKGNILERFSAQQFPDLHSELNLSSLELGDSALYFCASSVASQMNTEAFFGQGTRLTVV.

This clonotype was counted many times. The chain links TRBV19 to TRBJ1-3, with D possibly matching TRBD1 (5 bases). With 8 bases removed from V and 2 bases from J, the gap between germline ends came to 10 bases. The CDR3 sequence is 13 residues long. Looked up from germline, CDR1 is LNHDA and CDR2 is SQIVND (reference sequence). The CDR3 sequence: CASSTVTGNTIYF. The CDR3 nucleotides are TGTGCCAGTTCGACAGTAACTGGAAACACCATATATTTT.

The CDR3 DNA reads TGCGCCAGCAGCCCCGCAGGGGCAGACTGCGAGCAGTACTTC. Its translation is CASSPAGADCEQYF. The J gene is TRBJ2-7, the V gene TRBV5-1, with D possibly TRBD1 on 6 matching bases. This CDR3 region has 14 residues. V shed 4 bases and J shed 6 bases, with 17 bases lying between them. Looked up from germline, CDR1 is SGHRS and CDR2 is YFSETQ.

This clonotype was seen repeatedly, ten times or more. V is TRBV20-1 and J is TRBJ2-3; D tentatively fits TRBD1 or TRBD2 (5 bases each). CDR1 and CDR2 (germline): DFQATT, SNEGSKA (reference sequence). Trimming left V 6 bases short and J 0 bases short, with 16 bases between. The CDR3 contains 15 residues. The CDR3 loop reads CSAKGTERSTDTQYF. In DNA, the CDR3 is TGCAGTGCGAAAGGGACGGAAAGAAGCACAGATACGCAGTATTTT.

This clonotype was recorded many times. The J gene is TRBJ2-1, the V gene TRBV5-1; the D is unclear. Germline V gene lookup returns CDR1 SGHRS and CDR2 YFSETQ. The CDR3 has 16 residues. Trimming cost V 0 bases and J 0 bases, with 10 bases left between them. The CDR3 loop is CASSLVVRGSYNEQFF. In nucleotides, the CDR3 is TGCGCCAGCAGCTTGGTAGTTCGCGGCTCCTACAATGAGCAGTTCTTC.